Shown below are 13 T cell receptor beta chains from a single sample sequenced in a study of control samples from healthy donors and cancer patients. TCRdb keeps only in-frame clones here, not all; method: immunoSEQ multiplex PCR. The top ten hold roughly a fifth of the sample, which has some 67,000 clones, under 90% seen once. Material for sequencing was PBMCs. The receptors stem from a man aged 60 to 69 with lung cancer.

The chain couples TRBV9 to TRBJ2-3; the D is unclear. V was trimmed by 3 bases and J by 0 bases, leaving 23 bases between them. The CDR3 is made up of 19 amino acids. The germline gives CDR1 SGDLS, CDR2 YYNGEE. The chain's CDR3 is CASSGHGPTLDSSTDTQYF. CDR3 DNA: TGTGCCAGCAGCGGTCATGGCCCCACCCTGGATTCTAGCACAGATACGCAGTATTTT.

The chain couples TRBV6-5 to TRBJ2-3, with D tentatively TRBD1 (6 bases). Trimming took off 0 bases at V and 9 bases at J, with 13 bases between the two ends. CDR3 length: 14 residues. Germline CDR1 MNHEY, CDR2 SVGAGI. Here the CDR3 reads CASSYSVPGGTQYF. The CDR3 coding sequence is TGTGCCAGCAGTTACTCGGTTCCTGGGGGCACGCAGTATTTT.

The table lists this clone with a count of one. The chain carries TRBV24-1 and TRBJ2-2; tentatively, D is TRBD1 (6 bases). V was cut by 4 bases and J by 3 bases, with 20 bases left in between. Germline V CDR1 and CDR2: KGHDR, SFDVKD. The CDR3 covers 18 residues. CDR3 amino acids: CATSDPGDGRGHTGELFF. CDR3 sequence (DNA): TGTGCCACCAGTGACCCCGGGGACGGCAGGGGACACACCGGGGAGCTGTTTTTT.

This clone was seen only once. The rearrangement links TRBV12-3 or TRBV12-4 to TRBJ1-1, with 11 bases identical to TRBD1. This CDR3 has 13 residues. Germline trimming cut 8 bases from V and 5 bases from J; bases unmatched to any gene: 4. As DNA, the CDR3 is TGTGCCAGCCTTGGGACAGGGGGGACTGAAGCTTTCTTT. Translation: CASLGTGGTEAFF.

This clone was recorded only once. CDR3 coding DNA: TGTGCCACCTTACCAAGGGGGGGGAGGGATACAAACTCCTACAATGAGCAGTTCTTC. This gives the protein CATLPRGGRDTNSYNEQFF. This rearrangement joins TRBV11-3 to TRBJ2-1, with a weak D call TRBD2 (7 bases). The CDR3 extends over 19 amino acids. The V end was cut by 10 bases, the J end by 0 bases, with 28 bases between. The V gene's germline CDR1 is SGHNT and CDR2 YENEEA. The full variable domain, in which reference TRBV11-3 and TRBJ2-1 provide the parts outside the CDR3, is EAGVVQSPRYKIIEKKQPVAFWCNPISGHNTLYWYLQNLGQGPELLIRYENEEAVDDSQLPKDRFSAERLKGVDSTLKIQPAELGDSAVYLCATLPRGGRDTNSYNEQFFGPGTRLTVL.

The chain couples TRBV19 to TRBJ2-1; possibly TRBD1 for D (6 bases). In germline, CDR1 is LNHDA, CDR2 SQIVND (reference sequence). Between the trimmed V and J ends, which lost 0 bases and 12 bases, there was a span of 15 bases. The CDR3 contains 14 residues. The CDR3 loop reads CASSIDRGYRVQFF. The CDR3 coding sequence is TGTGCCAGTAGTATAGATCGAGGGTACAGGGTGCAGTTCTTC. The variable domain in full, completed from reference TRBV19 and TRBJ2-1, reads DGGITQSPKYLFRKEGQNVTLSCEQNLNHDAMYWYRQDPGQGLRLIYYSQIVNDFQKGDIAEGYSVSREKKESFPLTVTSAQKNPTAFYLCASSIDRGYRVQFFGPGTRLTVL.

The chain carries TRBV6-1 and TRBJ2-5, with 12 bases that match TRBD2. Per the germline V gene, CDR1 is MNHNS and CDR2 is SASEGT. The trim removed 4 bases at V and 3 bases at J, leaving 6 bases unmatched. This CDR3 is 16 amino acids long. CDR3 residues: CASSALAGGGKETQYF. CDR3 coding DNA: TGTGCCAGCAGTGCACTAGCGGGGGGCGGGAAAGAGACCCAGTACTTC.

There are a few counts of this clone. This chain connects TRBV21-1 to TRBJ1-1. TRBV21-1 is an annotated pseudogene. The CDR3 loop spans 14 amino acids. CDR3 DNA: TGTGCCAGCAGCTCTCGACGGGGGAACGCTGAAGCTTTCTTT. Its protein product is CASSSRRGNAEAFF.

The rearrangement joins TRBV6-5 to TRBJ1-3; D unresolved. The V gene's germline CDR1 is MNHEY and CDR2 SVGAGI. V lost 6 bases to trimming and J lost 0 bases, with 6 bases between them. This CDR3 region has 13 residues. Here the CDR3 DNA reads TGTGCCAGCAGAATGCCCTCTGGAAACACCATATATTTT. The encoded protein is CASRMPSGNTIYF.

This clone occurred a few times. The V call is TRBV5-4, the J call TRBJ1-4; D unclear. Trimming shortened V by 1 base and J by 0 bases, and 7 bases separated the two germline ends. Germline V gene data show CDR1 as SGHNT and CDR2 as YYREEE (reference sequence). The CDR3 loop spans 15 amino acids. CDR3 amino acids: CASSLFMATNEKLFF. CDR3 coding DNA: TGTGCCAGCAGCTTGTTTATGGCAACTAATGAAAAACTGTTTTTT.

The genes are TRBV15 and TRBJ1-5; TRBD1 might be the D (5 bases). CDR3 length: 13 amino acids. The V gene's germline CDR1 is LNHNV and CDR2 YYDKDF (reference sequence). V gave up 8 bases and J gave up 0 bases, with 8 bases separating them. As DNA, the CDR3 is TGTGCCACCTCTGGGGGTAGCAATCAGCCCCAGCATTTT. Translated: CATSGGSNQPQHF.

The J gene is TRBJ1-1, the V gene TRBV11-2; 7 bases are shared with TRBD1. The V gene's germline CDR1 is SGHAT and CDR2 FQNNGV. CDR3 length: 15 residues. Germline trimming cut 2 bases from V and 4 bases from J; bases unmatched to any gene: 7. CDR3: CASSLQRTGGTEAFF. The CDR3 DNA is TGTGCCAGCAGCTTACAACGGACAGGTGGCACTGAAGCTTTCTTT.

As concerns this clone: This same CDR3 is encoded by further DNA sequences in the sample. This chain links TRBV29-1 with TRBJ1-1; D is perhaps TRBD1 (6 bases). Per germline, CDR1 SQVTM and CDR2 ANQGSEA. The CDR3 consists of 14 residues. V was clipped by 7 bases and J by 3 bases, with 18 bases between them. The CDR3 is CSGGGWTVDTEAFF. DNA for the CDR3: TGCAGCGGGGGGGGGTGGACAGTTGACACTGAAGCTTTCTTT.